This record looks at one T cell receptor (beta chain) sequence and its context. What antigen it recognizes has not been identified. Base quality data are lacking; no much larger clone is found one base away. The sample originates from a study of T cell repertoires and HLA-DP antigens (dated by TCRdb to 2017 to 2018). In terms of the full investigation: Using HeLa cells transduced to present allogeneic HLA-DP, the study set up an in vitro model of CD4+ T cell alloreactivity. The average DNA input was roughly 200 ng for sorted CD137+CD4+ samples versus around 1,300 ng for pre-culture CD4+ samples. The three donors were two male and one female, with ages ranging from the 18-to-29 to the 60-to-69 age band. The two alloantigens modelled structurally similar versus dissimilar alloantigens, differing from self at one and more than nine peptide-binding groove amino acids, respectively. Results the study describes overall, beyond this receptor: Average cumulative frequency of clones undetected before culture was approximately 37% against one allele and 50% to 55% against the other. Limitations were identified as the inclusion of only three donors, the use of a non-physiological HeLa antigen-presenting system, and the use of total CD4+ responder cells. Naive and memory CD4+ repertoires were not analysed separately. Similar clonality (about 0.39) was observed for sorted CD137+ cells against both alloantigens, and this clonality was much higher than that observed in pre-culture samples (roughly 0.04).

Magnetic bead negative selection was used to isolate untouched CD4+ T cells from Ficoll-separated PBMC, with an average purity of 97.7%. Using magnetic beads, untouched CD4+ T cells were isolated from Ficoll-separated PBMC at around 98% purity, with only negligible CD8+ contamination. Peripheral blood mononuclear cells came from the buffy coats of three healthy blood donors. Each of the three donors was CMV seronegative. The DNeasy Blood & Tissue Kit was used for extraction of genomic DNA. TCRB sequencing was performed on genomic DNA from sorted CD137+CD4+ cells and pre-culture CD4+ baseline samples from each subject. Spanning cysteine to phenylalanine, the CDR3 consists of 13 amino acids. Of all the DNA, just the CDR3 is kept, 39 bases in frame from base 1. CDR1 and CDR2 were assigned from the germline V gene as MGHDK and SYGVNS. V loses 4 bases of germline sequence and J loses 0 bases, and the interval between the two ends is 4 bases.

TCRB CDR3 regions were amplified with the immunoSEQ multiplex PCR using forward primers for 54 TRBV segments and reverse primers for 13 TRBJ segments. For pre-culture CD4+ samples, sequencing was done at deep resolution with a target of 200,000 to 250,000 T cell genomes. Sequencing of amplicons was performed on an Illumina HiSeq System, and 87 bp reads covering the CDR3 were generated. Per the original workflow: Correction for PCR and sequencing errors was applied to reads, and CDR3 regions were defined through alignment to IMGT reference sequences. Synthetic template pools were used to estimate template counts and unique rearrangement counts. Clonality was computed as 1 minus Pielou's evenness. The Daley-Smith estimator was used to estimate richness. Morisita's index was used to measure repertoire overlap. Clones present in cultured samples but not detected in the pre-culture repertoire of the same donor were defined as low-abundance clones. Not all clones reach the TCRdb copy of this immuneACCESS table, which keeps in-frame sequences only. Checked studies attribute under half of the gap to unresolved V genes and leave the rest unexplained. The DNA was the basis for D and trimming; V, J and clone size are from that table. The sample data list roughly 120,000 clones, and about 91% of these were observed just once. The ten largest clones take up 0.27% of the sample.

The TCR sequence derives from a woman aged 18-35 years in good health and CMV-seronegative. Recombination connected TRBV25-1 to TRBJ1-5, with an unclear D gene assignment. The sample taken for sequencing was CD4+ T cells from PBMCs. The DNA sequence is TGTGCCAGCAGTGGATCTAGCAATCAGCCCCAGCATTTT. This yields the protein CASSGSSNQPQHF.